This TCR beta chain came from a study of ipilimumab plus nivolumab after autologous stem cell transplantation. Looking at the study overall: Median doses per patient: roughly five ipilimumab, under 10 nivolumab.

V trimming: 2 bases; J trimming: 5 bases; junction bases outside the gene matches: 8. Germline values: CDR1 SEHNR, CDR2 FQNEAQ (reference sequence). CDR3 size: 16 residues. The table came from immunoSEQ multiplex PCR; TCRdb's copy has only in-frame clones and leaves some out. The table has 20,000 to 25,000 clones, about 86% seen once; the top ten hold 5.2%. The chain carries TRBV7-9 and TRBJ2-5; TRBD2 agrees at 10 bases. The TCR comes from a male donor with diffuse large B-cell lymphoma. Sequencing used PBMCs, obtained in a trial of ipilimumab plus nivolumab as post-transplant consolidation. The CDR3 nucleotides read TGTGCCAGCAGCTTATCAGCGGGGGGGCCTTGGGAGACCCAGTACTTC. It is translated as CASSLSAGGPWETQYF.